Shown below are 23 T cell receptor beta chains from a single sample sequenced in a study of OX40 agonist ivuxolimab in advanced cancers. Using immunoSEQ multiplex PCR, the repertoire was profiled, and TCRdb retains in-frame clones only, with some absent. The data hold tens of thousands of clones, with over 75% observed a single time. The sequenced sample was CD4+ or CD8+ T cells sorted from blood, obtained in a trial of the OX40 agonist ivuxolimab. These receptors all stem from an adult with an advanced solid tumor such as melanoma, head and neck, liver or kidney cancer.

V gene TRBV7-8 combines with J gene TRBJ1-1; D might be TRBD1 (5 bases). Germline V gene lookup returns CDR1 SGHVS and CDR2 FQNEAQ. The V end lost 1 base, the J end lost 4 bases, and 10 bases lay between the germline ends. This CDR3 comprises 14 residues. As DNA, the CDR3 is TGTGCCAGCAGCTTAGGGGCAGGGACCACTGAAGCTTTCTTT. Its protein product is CASSLGAGTTEAFF. Combining the CDR3 with reference TRBV7-8 and TRBJ1-1 gives the whole variable domain GAGVSQSPRYKVAKRGQDVALRCDPISGHVSLFWYQQALGQGPEFLTYFQNEAQLDKSGLPSDRFFAERPEGSVSTLKIQRTQQEDSAVYLCASSLGAGTTEAFFGQGTRLTVV.

The genes are TRBV7-3 and TRBJ2-2, with a tentative D call TRBD2 (6 bases). Trimming removed 4 bases at V and 4 bases at J, with 10 bases between. Germline V CDR1 and CDR2: SGHTA, FQGTGA. The CDR3 covers 14 residues. The CDR3 DNA sequence: TGTGCCAGCAGCTCGGGACTCTCCACCGGGGAGCTGTTTTTT. Protein product: CASSSGLSTGELFF.

In its sample, this clone was seen a few times. This sequence joins TRBV4-1 and TRBJ1-2, with 7 bases identical to TRBD1. V dropped 3 bases and J dropped 8; count of bases not matched to a gene: 6. The CDR3 is 13 amino acids. The germline V gene encodes CDR1 MGHRA and CDR2 YSYEKL. As DNA, the CDR3 is TGCGCCAGCAGCCAGACAGGGATGGAGGGCTACACCTTC. Amino acids: CASSQTGMEGYTF.

This sequence joins TRBV2 and TRBJ2-7; 10 bases match TRBD2. V lost 4 bases to trimming and J lost 4 bases; unmatched junction nucleotides: 7. CDR1 and CDR2 (germline): SNHLY, FYNNEI. This CDR3 spans 15 amino acids. DNA of the CDR3: TGTGCCAGCAGTGCTCCGGGACTAGCGCAATACGAGCAGTACTTC. As protein: CASSAPGLAQYEQYF.

The chain employs TRBV18 and TRBJ1-5; unclear D gene. The V and J ends lost 2 bases and 3 bases respectively, with 8 bases between them. This CDR3 spans 14 amino acids. Per the germline V gene, CDR1 is KGHSH and CDR2 is LQKENI. CDR3 sequence: CASSPKQVNQPQHF. The CDR3 DNA follows: TGTGCCAGCTCACCAAAGCAGGTCAATCAGCCCCAGCATTTT.

The J gene is TRBJ1-5, the V gene TRBV2, with D perhaps TRBD1 (6 bases). Trimming removed 7 bases from V and 6 bases from J, with 13 bases in between. The CDR3 contains 13 residues. Germline V gene data show CDR1 as SNHLY and CDR2 as FYNNEI. The CDR3 sequence is CASMMGAGQPQHF. CDR3 DNA: TGTGCCAGCATGATGGGGGCTGGTCAGCCCCAGCATTTT.

This clone was seen just once. This chain connects TRBV27 to TRBJ2-3; D is uncertain. CDR3 length: 12 amino acids. Trimming took off 5 bases at V and 2 bases at J, with 5 bases between the two ends. CDR1 MNHEY and CDR2 SMNVEV come from the germline V gene (reference sequence). The CDR3 reads CASSKNTDTQYF. The CDR3 DNA follows: TGTGCCAGCAGTAAAAACACAGATACGCAGTATTTT.

The chain is built from TRBV9 and TRBJ2-4, with unresolved D. Germline assignment: CDR1 SGDLS and CDR2 YYNGEE. V lost 0 bases and J lost 4, with 5 bases in between. This CDR3 has 13 residues. Here the CDR3 reads CASSVDFKNIQYF. In DNA, the CDR3 is TGTGCCAGCAGCGTAGATTTTAAAAACATTCAGTACTTC.

This sequence joins TRBV6-5 and TRBJ1-2; D is undetermined. The germline gives CDR1 MNHEY, CDR2 SVGAGI. CDR3 length equals 13 residues. V was cut by 0 bases and J by 5 bases, with 7 bases left in between. CDR3 loop: CASSYSWGYGYTF. In DNA, the CDR3 is TGTGCCAGCAGTTACTCATGGGGTTATGGCTACACCTTC.

In DNA, the CDR3 is TGTGCCAGCAGCTTTTTATCCGCATCGAATGAGCAGTTCTTC. Translating gives CASSFLSASNEQFF. The gene calls are TRBV11-3 and TRBJ2-1; D remains unclear. The V end was cut by 3 bases, the J end by 7 bases, with 13 bases between. CDR1 is SGHNT, CDR2 YENEEA, per germline. The CDR3 totals 14 residues.

The chain employs TRBV29-1 and TRBJ2-6; no definite D call. V was cut by 4 bases and J by 4 bases, with 8 bases left in between. The CDR3 covers 13 residues. Germline V gene lookup returns CDR1 SQVTM and CDR2 ANQGSEA. In nucleotides, the CDR3 is TGCAGCGTTGTCAGGACCGGGGCCAACGTCCTGACTTTC. This encodes CSVVRTGANVLTF.

The chain is built from TRBV6-1 and TRBJ1-2; TRBD1 might be the D (6 bases). The V gene lost 8 bases and the J gene lost 7 bases, with 14 bases spanning the gap. The CDR3 runs 12 residues. Germline lookup yields CDR1 MNHNS and CDR2 SASEGT. The CDR3 bases are TGTGCCAGCCAAAAGACAGGAGGTGGCTACACCTTC. Protein product: CASQKTGGGYTF.

This clone was picked up a small number of times. CDR3 sequence: CASRQYNEQFF. The CDR3 DNA follows: TGTGCCAGCAGACAGTACAATGAGCAGTTCTTC. V is TRBV6-5 and J is TRBJ2-1, with no clear D. This CDR3 spans 11 amino acids. V lost 6 bases and J 4 bases, leaving 4 bases between the germline ends. Germline assignment: CDR1 MNHEY and CDR2 SVGAGI.

V is TRBV7-9 and J is TRBJ2-5, with TRBD1 matching 9 bases. The V and J ends lost 1 base and 5 bases, in that order; junction bases with no gene match: 14. The CDR3 runs 18 residues. Germline CDR1 and CDR2: SEHNR and FQNEAQ (reference sequence). CDR3 sequence reads: CASSLVGQGRGGKETQYF. CDR3 nucleotide sequence: TGTGCCAGCAGCTTAGTGGGACAGGGTCGAGGTGGAAAGGAGACCCAGTACTTC.

The DNA for the CDR3 is TGTGCCAGCAGCTTGGCCAATGGGGACGAAGCTTTCTTT. This codes for CASSLANGDEAFF. This chain joins TRBV5-4 and TRBJ1-1; a possible D gene is TRBD1 (5 bases). Trimming cost V 0 bases and J 8 bases, with 11 bases left between them. CDR1 and CDR2 (germline): SGHNT, YYREEE (reference sequence). This CDR3 has 13 residues.

The chain carries TRBV5-6 and TRBJ1-1; D not resolved. The CDR3 loop spans 15 amino acids. V was trimmed by 0 bases and J by 0 bases, leaving 9 bases between them. Per the germline V gene, CDR1 is SGHDT and CDR2 is YYEEEE. The CDR3 spells CASSLVSTLNTEAFF. In DNA, the CDR3 is TGTGCCAGCAGCTTGGTTAGCACCTTGAACACTGAAGCTTTCTTT.

The V gene is TRBV9, the J gene TRBJ2-3; perhaps TRBD2 as D (5 bases). The germline V gene has CDR1 SGDLS and CDR2 YYNGEE. The CDR3 is 15 amino acids. The V gene lost 3 bases and the J gene lost 1 base, with 12 bases spanning the gap. The CDR3: CASSAHAEGTDTQYF. CDR3 sequence (DNA): TGTGCCAGCAGCGCACACGCGGAGGGCACAGATACGCAGTATTTT.

This chain joins TRBV7-2 and TRBJ2-2; D unresolved. Germline V gives CDR1 SGHTA, CDR2 FQGNSA. This CDR3 spans 17 amino acids. V was shortened by 1 base and J by 0 bases, with 12 bases between the two germline ends. The CDR3 region has the DNA TGTGCCAGCAGCTTAGGGGGTTGGCTAGCGAACACCGGGGAGCTGTTTTTT. Translating it yields CASSLGGWLANTGELFF. Using reference TRBV7-2 and TRBJ2-2 for the parts outside the CDR3, the full variable domain is GAGVSQSPSNKVTEKGKDVELRCDPISGHTALYWYRQSLGQGLEFLIYFQGNSAPDKSGLPSDRFSAERTGGSVSTLTIQRTQQEDSAVYLCASSLGGWLANTGELFFGEGSRLTVL.

The chain employs TRBV7-6 and TRBJ1-2, with TRBD1 as a possible D gene (5 bases). Germline CDR1 SGHVS, CDR2 FNYEAQ. The germline V and J ends were trimmed by 2 bases and 2 bases, with 15 bases remaining between them. The CDR3 is made up of 16 amino acids. The CDR3 sequence: CASSLSAGGTNYGYTF. CDR3 sequence (DNA): TGTGCCAGCAGCTTATCGGCCGGGGGAACGAACTATGGCTACACCTTC. Variable domain in full (rest from reference TRBV7-6 and TRBJ1-2): GAGVSQSPRYKVTKRGQDVALRCDPISGHVSLYWYRQALGQGPEFLTYFNYEAQQDKSGLPNDRFSAERPEGSISTLTIQRTEQRDSAMYRCASSLSAGGTNYGYTFGSGTRLTVV.

The rearrangement links TRBV13 to TRBJ1-1; D is unclear. Germline V gives CDR1 PRHDT, CDR2 FYEKMQ (reference sequence). This CDR3 has 14 amino acids. Trimming took off 5 bases at V and 0 bases at J, with 10 bases between the two ends. The CDR3 region has the DNA TGTGCCAGCAGCCTAGATGGGGTGAACACTGAAGCTTTCTTT. This translates into CASSLDGVNTEAFF.

The rearrangement uses TRBV19 and TRBJ1-1; D gene ambiguous. Germline V gene data show CDR1 as LNHDA and CDR2 as SQIVND (reference sequence). The V end lost 4 bases, the J end lost 5 bases, and 11 bases lay between the germline ends. CDR3 length: 13 residues. CDR3 loop: CASSRAGRTEAFF. CDR3 in DNA: TGTGCCAGTAGTAGGGCGGGGAGGACTGAAGCTTTCTTT.

For the CDR3, the DNA is TGTGCCAGCAAAGGCTCGCGAGGAGGCGAGCAGTACTTC. Its translation: CASKGSRGGEQYF. V usage is TRBV2 and J usage is TRBJ2-7; perhaps TRBD2 as D (5 bases). V was shortened by 7 bases and J by 6 bases, with 16 bases between the two germline ends. This CDR3 has 13 amino acids. Germline V lookup: CDR1 SNHLY, CDR2 FYNNEI. The whole variable domain, remainder taken from reference TRBV2 and TRBJ2-7, is EPEVTQTPSHQVTQMGQEVILRCVPISNHLYFYWYRQILGQKVEFLVSFYNNEISEKSEIFDDQFSVERPDGSNFTLKIRSTKLEDSAMYFCASKGSRGGEQYFGPGTRLTVT.

J is TRBJ2-6 and V is TRBV30, with D possibly being TRBD1 (6 bases). Germline CDR1 reads GTSNPN; CDR2 reads SVGIG (reference sequence). This CDR3 region has 17 residues. The ends were cut back, 0 bases at V and 0 bases at J, with 12 bases in the middle. CDR3 sequence reads: CAWSVPGQFSGANVLTF. The CDR3 nucleotides are TGTGCCTGGAGTGTACCTGGACAGTTCTCTGGGGCCAACGTCCTGACTTTC.